A single sample gave rise to the 29 T cell receptor beta chains below, sequenced in a study of T-cell reconstitution after alpha-beta-depleted transplantation in children. Library preparation (for TCRbeta) was performed with unique molecular identifiers. TCRdb reprocessed the PCR reads via MiXCR and lists one record per CDR3 protein. The table includes a few hundred thousand distinct CDR3 sequences, around 25% detected once. The sample was PBMCs, mostly from graft donor cells, taken 360 days after TCRalphabeta/CD19-depleted stem cell transplant. The receptors shown here come from a female patient aged 2-9 years who had a stem cell transplant for congenital amegakaryocytic thrombocytopenia, so the T cells may come from the graft donor.

This chain joins TRBV29-1 and TRBJ2-3; 10 bases match TRBD1. V gave up 2 bases and J gave up 6 bases; unmatched junction bases: 8. The germline gives CDR1 SQVTM, CDR2 ANQGSEA. This CDR3 region has 15 residues. For the CDR3, the DNA is TGCAGCGTTGAACGAAGGGGACAGGGGTACGATACGCAGTATTTT. This gives the protein CSVERRGQGYDTQYF.

The chain joins TRBV4-2 to TRBJ2-7, with 9 bases that match TRBD2. V lost 4 bases and J lost 1; bases outside the gene matches: 14. The CDR3 has 18 residues. Per germline, CDR1 LGHNA and CDR2 YNFKEQ. The chain's CDR3 is CASSPGAGGGPLSYEQYF. The DNA of the CDR3 is TGTGCCAGCAGCCCCGGAGCGGGGGGCGGTCCCCTTTCCTACGAGCAGTACTTC.

The CDR3 spells CSVLQGTGNTIYF. CDR3 sequence (DNA): TGCAGCGTCCTACAGGGTACTGGAAACACCATATATTTT. J is TRBJ1-3 and V is TRBV29-1, with a possible D match to TRBD1 (6 bases). Germline V gene lookup returns CDR1 SQVTM and CDR2 ANQGSEA. Trimming cost V 6 bases and J 2 bases, with 11 bases left between them. This CDR3 contains 13 residues.

This clonotype was picked up a small number of times. V is TRBV7-6 and J is TRBJ2-1; D not certain. The CDR3 spans 18 residues. Trimming left V 4 bases short and J 0 bases short, with 19 bases between. The V gene's germline CDR1 is SGHVS and CDR2 FNYEAQ. The CDR3 is CASSSVSGPLSSYNEQFF. The CDR3 region has the DNA TGTGCCAGCAGCTCCGTTTCGGGTCCCCTGAGCTCCTACAATGAGCAGTTCTTC.

This clonotype was recorded at least ten times. The V gene is TRBV5-1, the J gene TRBJ2-2; the D gene is possibly TRBD2 (6 bases). The CDR3 is made up of 14 amino acids. The V end was cut by 5 bases, the J end by 8 bases, with 16 bases between. Germline V gives CDR1 SGHRS, CDR2 YFSETQ. CDR3 DNA sequence: TGCGCCAGCAGAACACGGGAGAACGGGGGGGAGCTGTTTTTT. Translation gives CASRTRENGGELFF.

This clonotype was seen only a few times. The J gene is TRBJ2-2, the V gene TRBV11-2; the match to TRBD2 covers 8 bases. V gave up 5 bases and J gave up 4 bases; unmatched junction bases: 9. The CDR3 extends over 16 amino acids. The germline V gene has CDR1 SGHAT and CDR2 FQNNGV. DNA of the CDR3: TGTGCCAGCAGCCCCCCGGGGGGGACGGGCACCGGGGAGCTGTTTTTT. Residues: CASSPPGGTGTGELFF. Combining the CDR3 with reference TRBV11-2 and TRBJ2-2 gives the whole variable domain EAGVAQSPRYKIIEKRQSVAFWCNPISGHATLYWYQQILGQGPKLLIQFQNNGVVDDSQLPKDRFSAERLKGVDSTLKIQPAKLEDSAVYLCASSPPGGTGTGELFFGEGSRLTVL.

The chain recombines TRBV24-1 with TRBJ2-6; TRBD2 matches 7 bases. The CDR3 extends over 13 amino acids. In germline, CDR1 is KGHDR, CDR2 SFDVKD. After removal of 10 bases from V and 2 bases from J, the junction contained 1 base not matched to a gene. For the CDR3, the DNA is TGTGCCACTGCGGGGGCTGGGGCCAACGTCCTGACTTTC. Translation: CATAGAGANVLTF.

This clonotype was seen just once. V gene TRBV7-9 combines with J gene TRBJ2-3, with D tentatively TRBD1 (5 bases). The CDR3 runs to 16 residues. V lost 5 bases and J 0 bases, leaving 15 bases between the germline ends. Germline V gene sequence: CDR1 SEHNR, CDR2 FQNEAQ (reference sequence). The DNA of the CDR3 is TGTGCCAGCAGCGCACGACAGAGATCTAGCACAGATACGCAGTATTTT. As protein: CASSARQRSSTDTQYF.

This sequence joins TRBV15 and TRBJ1-1, with unresolved D. V was pared by 5 bases and J by 4 bases, with 17 bases between. Germline V lookup: CDR1 LNHNV, CDR2 YYDKDF (reference sequence). CDR3 length: 15 amino acids. The CDR3 DNA follows: TGTGCCACCAGCGGACGTATGGGGATCGGCACTGAAGCTTTCTTT. Translation: CATSGRMGIGTEAFF.

This clonotype appeared a few times. The DNA for the CDR3 is TGTGCCATCAGTGAAGCCGGGGGTGATTCACCCCTCCACTTT. This codes for CAISEAGGDSPLHF. The V and J genes are TRBV10-3 and TRBJ1-6; maybe TRBD1 (5 bases). Trimming shortened V by 3 bases and J by 8 bases, and 11 bases separated the two germline ends. There are 14 residues in the CDR3. The V gene's germline CDR1 is ENHRY and CDR2 SYGVKD.

The chain carries TRBV20-1 and TRBJ2-7, with D possibly matching TRBD2 (7 bases). CDR1 is DFQATT and CDR2 is SNEGSKA in the germline V gene (reference sequence). V lost 6 bases, J lost 0 bases, and 15 bases lay in between. CDR3 size: 14 residues. CDR3 amino acids: CSAQGRASSYEQYF. The CDR3 bases are TGCAGTGCCCAGGGGAGGGCAAGCTCCTACGAGCAGTACTTC.

This clonotype was counted only a few times. This chain uses TRBV5-1 with TRBJ1-6; 8 bases map to TRBD1. In germline, CDR1 is SGHRS, CDR2 YFSETQ. V shed 4 bases, J shed 10 bases, and the junction held 10 bases outside the gene matches. The length of the CDR3 is 15 residues. The CDR3 protein is CASSIGQGSRSPLHF. The CDR3 DNA sequence: TGCGCCAGCAGCATCGGACAGGGCAGCCGCTCACCCCTCCACTTT.

The CDR3 bases are TGCAGTGCTAGAGATCTGGGGGGAGGAAACACTGAAGCTTTCTTT. Protein: CSARDLGGGNTEAFF. The chain has TRBV20-1 and TRBJ1-1, with D tentatively TRBD1 (5 bases). Germline CDR1 is DFQATT and CDR2 is SNEGSKA (reference sequence). V was shortened by 0 bases and J by 2 bases, with 13 bases between the two germline ends. The CDR3 length is 15 residues.

This clonotype was seen a single time. The chain links TRBV2 to TRBJ2-5; D gene ambiguous. V lost 1 base and J lost 5, with 8 bases in between. Germline V gene lookup returns CDR1 SNHLY and CDR2 FYNNEI. The CDR3 length is 13 residues. Here the CDR3 DNA reads TGTGCCAGCAGTGAAGTTGTTGTGGAGACCCAGTACTTC. The encoded protein is CASSEVVVETQYF.

This clonotype was found a few times. The chain joins TRBV29-1 to TRBJ2-5; D might be TRBD2 (5 bases). V was pared by 7 bases and J by 2 bases, with 8 bases between. The germline gives CDR1 SQVTM, CDR2 ANQGSEA. The CDR3 extends over 11 amino acids. Here the CDR3 DNA reads TGCAGCGGACTAAGACAAGAGACCCAGTACTTC. This sequence encodes CSGLRQETQYF.

This sequence joins TRBV4-1 and TRBJ2-6; weak D call: TRBD1 (6 bases). V lost 4 bases to trimming and J lost 0 bases, with 25 bases between them. The CDR3 length is 21 residues. Germline loops: CDR1 MGHRA, CDR2 YSYEKL. The CDR3 bases are TGCGCCAGCAGCCTGAAGGGGGTGTGGGGGTCCCACGACTCTGGGGCCAACGTCCTGACTTTC. The encoded protein is CASSLKGVWGSHDSGANVLTF.

The CDR3 spells CSARDWGGTGGAYYGYTF. The CDR3 coding sequence is TGCAGTGCTAGAGATTGGGGCGGGACAGGGGGCGCATACTATGGCTACACCTTC. The rearrangement joins TRBV20-1 to TRBJ1-2, with 12 bases aligning to TRBD1. With 0 bases clipped from V and 3 bases from J, the junction kept 11 bases outside the gene matches. The CDR3 extends over 18 amino acids. CDR1 is DFQATT and CDR2 is SNEGSKA in the germline V gene (reference sequence).

The sample holds a few counts of this clonotype. V and J are TRBV28 and TRBJ2-7; the match to TRBD2 covers 10 bases. V was pared by 5 bases and J by 2 bases, with 6 bases of the junction left unmatched. This CDR3 is 15 amino acids long. Germline loops: CDR1 MDHEN, CDR2 SYDVKM. The CDR3 loop is CASSDLAGVTYEQYF. The CDR3, as DNA: TGTGCCAGCAGTGATCTAGCGGGGGTAACCTACGAGCAGTACTTC.

The sample holds many counts of this clonotype. The chain couples TRBV29-1 to TRBJ2-1, with no clear D. Germline assignment: CDR1 SQVTM and CDR2 ANQGSEA. The CDR3 has 14 amino acids. Trimming left V 3 bases short and J 0 bases short, with 9 bases between. The DNA of the CDR3 is TGCAGCGTTGATAGGGCCAACTCCTACAATGAGCAGTTCTTC. It specifies CSVDRANSYNEQFF.

This clonotype was picked up one time. The CDR3 nucleotides are TGTGCCAGCAGTACCGGGGCCGGCTACGAGCAGTACTTC. Translation: CASSTGAGYEQYF. The V call is TRBV28, the J call TRBJ2-7; D possibly matches TRBD1 or TRBD2 (5 bases each). Germline V gene lookup returns CDR1 MDHEN and CDR2 SYDVKM. The CDR3 contains 13 residues. With 5 bases removed from V and 3 bases from J, the gap between germline ends came to 11 bases.

This clonotype has more than one count but fewer than ten. The V call is TRBV2, the J call TRBJ1-4; D may be TRBD1 (5 bases). The CDR3 has 15 amino acids. V lost 6 bases and J lost 0, with 11 bases in between. Germline V lookup: CDR1 SNHLY, CDR2 FYNNEI. The CDR3 reads CASRDSLATNEKLFF. The CDR3 DNA reads as TGTGCCAGCAGAGACAGCCTCGCAACTAATGAAAAACTGTTTTTT.

In this sample, this clonotype turned up many times. The chain combines TRBV12-3 or TRBV12-4 with TRBJ2-5; no firm D call. This CDR3 has 11 amino acids. Trimming removed 3 bases from V and 5 bases from J, with 4 bases in between. CDR3 DNA: TGTGCCAGCAGTTTTGGGGAGACCCAGTACTTC. Its protein is CASSFGETQYF.

In DNA form, the CDR3 reads TGCGCCAGCAGCTTGTTTCCCGTTGACAGGACCGAAGAGACCCAGTACTTC. Translation: CASSLFPVDRTEETQYF. J is TRBJ2-5 and V is TRBV5-1, with D tentatively TRBD1 (6 bases). This CDR3 is 17 amino acids long. V was clipped by 1 base and J by 3 bases, with 19 bases between them. Looked up from germline, CDR1 is SGHRS and CDR2 is YFSETQ.

The chain is built from TRBV20-1 and TRBJ2-3, with 15 positions matching TRBD2. Germline CDR1 DFQATT, CDR2 SNEGSKA (reference sequence). V trimming: 6 bases; J trimming: 0 bases; junction bases outside the gene matches: 4. The CDR3 length is 16 residues. CDR3 sequence reads: CSAQGLAGGSTDTQYF. CDR3 nucleotides: TGCAGTGCCCAGGGACTAGCGGGGGGCAGCACAGATACGCAGTATTTT.

The table lists this clonotype with a few counts. The chain is built from TRBV28 and TRBJ2-1; 7 bases are shared with TRBD2. CDR1 is MDHEN, CDR2 SYDVKM, per germline. The CDR3 loop spans 12 amino acids. V shed 5 bases and J 10 bases; nucleotides not matched to a gene: 5. The CDR3 sequence is CASSPGLREQFF. The CDR3 nucleotides are TGTGCCAGCAGTCCGGGACTAAGAGAGCAGTTCTTC. The whole variable domain, remainder taken from reference TRBV28 and TRBJ2-1, is DVKVTQSSRYLVKRTGEKVFLECVQDMDHENMFWYRQDPGLGLRLIYFSYDVKMKEKGDIPEGYSVSREKKERFSLILESASTNQTSMYLCASSPGLREQFFGPGTRLTVL.

J is TRBJ2-7 and V is TRBV11-2; 10 bases agree with TRBD2. CDR1 SGHAT and CDR2 FQNNGV come from the germline V gene. This CDR3 is built from 18 residues. V gave up 5 bases and J gave up 2 bases; unmatched junction bases: 15. Here the CDR3 DNA reads TGTGCCAGCAGCCGATCACTTACTCCTAGCGGGAGACCCTACGAGCAGTACTTC. It yields the protein CASSRSLTPSGRPYEQYF.

The chain joins TRBV19 to TRBJ1-2; tentative D call: TRBD1 (5 bases). Trimming pared 4 bases from V and 4 bases from J, leaving 10 bases between. The CDR3 consists of 13 residues. Germline V gene data show CDR1 as LNHDA and CDR2 as SQIVND (reference sequence). Written as DNA, the CDR3 is TGTGCCAGTAGTACCAGGGATGGCTATGGCTACACCTTC. Its protein is CASSTRDGYGYTF.

A few counts support this clonotype. This sequence joins TRBV29-1 and TRBJ2-7; the D gene is possibly TRBD2 (6 bases). This CDR3 has 12 residues. Looked up from germline, CDR1 is SQVTM and CDR2 is ANQGSEA. V lost 5 bases and J 3 bases, leaving 11 bases between the germline ends. The CDR3 DNA follows: TGCAGCGTTTGGCTAGCGAGCTACGAGCAGTACTTC. Its protein is CSVWLASYEQYF.

This chain joins TRBV5-6 and TRBJ1-5; possible D gene TRBD1, 6 bases. V lost 3 bases and J 9 bases, leaving 10 bases between the germline ends. Germline lookup yields CDR1 SGHDT and CDR2 YYEEEE. The CDR3 loop spans 12 amino acids. Here the CDR3 reads CASSYRVGPQHF. CDR3 in DNA: TGTGCCAGCAGCTACAGGGTAGGGCCCCAGCATTTT.